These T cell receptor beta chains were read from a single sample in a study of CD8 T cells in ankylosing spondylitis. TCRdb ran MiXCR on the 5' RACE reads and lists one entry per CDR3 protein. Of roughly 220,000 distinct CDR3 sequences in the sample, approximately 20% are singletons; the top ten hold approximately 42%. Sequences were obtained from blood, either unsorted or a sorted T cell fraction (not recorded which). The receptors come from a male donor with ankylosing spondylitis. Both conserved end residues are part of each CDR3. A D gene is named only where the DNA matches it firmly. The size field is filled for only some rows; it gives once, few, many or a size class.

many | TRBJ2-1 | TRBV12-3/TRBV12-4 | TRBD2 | TGTGCCAGCAGTTTAACTCTAGCGGGTTATTCTGGCGATGAGCAGTTCTTC | CASSLTLAGYSGDEQFF
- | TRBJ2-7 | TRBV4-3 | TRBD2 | TGCGCCAGCAGCCAAGAGGAGCTAGCGGGAGGGCCAGGGTACGAGCAGTACTTC | CASSQEELAGGPGYEQYF
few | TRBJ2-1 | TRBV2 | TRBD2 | TGTGCCAGCAGTGGACTAGCGGGGGACCGGGTTAACAATGAGCAGTTCTTC | CASSGLAGDRVNNEQFF
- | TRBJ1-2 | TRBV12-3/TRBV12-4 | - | TGTGCCAGCAGTGCCAGCAGCAGTTGGTACGGCTACACCTTC | CASSASSSWYGYTF
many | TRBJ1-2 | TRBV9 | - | TGTGCCAGCAGCCCCCCTGGGAACTATGGCTACACCTTC | CASSPPGNYGYTF
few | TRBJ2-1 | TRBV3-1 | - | TGTGCCAGCAGCCAACTAGCGCCTCAGAACAATGAGCAGTTCTTC | CASSQLAPQNNEQFF
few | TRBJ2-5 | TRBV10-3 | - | TGTGCCATCGGCGGGGAGCAAGAGACCCAGTACTTC | CAIGGEQETQYF
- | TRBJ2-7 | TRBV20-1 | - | TGCAGTGCTAGAGGCGACTCTCAGCGGGTGATCTCCTACGAGCAGTACTTC | CSARGDSQRVISYEQYF
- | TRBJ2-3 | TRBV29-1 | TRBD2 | TGCAGCGTAATACTAGCGAAACGCACAGATACGCAGTATTTT | CSVILAKRTDTQYF
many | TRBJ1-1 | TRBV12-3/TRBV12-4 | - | TGTGCCAGCAGTTTAGTTTACTATGAGGTTACTGAAGCTTTCTTT | CASSLVYYEVTEAFF
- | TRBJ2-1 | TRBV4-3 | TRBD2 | TGCGCCAGCAGCCAGGGGAGGGTGACCTACAATGAGCAGTTCTTC | CASSQGRVTYNEQFF
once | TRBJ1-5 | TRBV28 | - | TGTGCCAGCAGTCCAACAGGGTATCAGCCCCAGCATTTT | CASSPTGYQPQHF
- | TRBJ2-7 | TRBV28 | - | TGTGCCAGCAGGCCCGACTTGCAGCCCTACGAGCAGTACTTC | CASRPDLQPYEQYF
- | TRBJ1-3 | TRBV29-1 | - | TGCAGCGTTGAAAACACGCTCTCTGGAAACACCATATATTTT | CSVENTLSGNTIYF
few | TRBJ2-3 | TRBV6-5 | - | TGTGCCAGCAGTTATCTTAGCGGAATCACAGATACGCAGTATTTT | CASSYLSGITDTQYF
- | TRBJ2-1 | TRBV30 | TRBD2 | TGTGCCTGGAGGGGGCGGGGGGGCCTAGTTGAGCAGTTCTTC | CAWRGRGGLVEQFF
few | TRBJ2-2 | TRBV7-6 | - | TGTGCCAGCAGCTTAGAGGCGGGTCTGGACACCGGGGAGCTGTTTTTT | CASSLEAGLDTGELFF
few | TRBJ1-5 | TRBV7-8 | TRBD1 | TGTGCCAGCAGCTTAGGGCCAGGGGGCCTTTATAGCAATCAGCCCCAGCATTTT | CASSLGPGGLYSNQPQHF
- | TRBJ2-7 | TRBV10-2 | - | TGCGCCAGCATGGGCAGGCTATCCTACGAGCAGTACTTC | CASMGRLSYEQYF
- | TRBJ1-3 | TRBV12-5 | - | TGTGTCGGGGGCTTTGGAAACACCATATATTTT | CVGGFGNTIYF
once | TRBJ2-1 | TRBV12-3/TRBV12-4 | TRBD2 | TGTGCCCGCAGTTTAGTGGTGTCTAGCGGGAGGCTGTACAATGAGCAGTTCTTC | CARSLVVSSGRLYNEQFF
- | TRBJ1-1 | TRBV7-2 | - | TGTGCCAGCAGCTTAGTCCGGGGACCCGAAGCTTTCTTT | CASSLVRGPEAFF
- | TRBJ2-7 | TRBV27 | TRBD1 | TGTGCCAGCAGTTTATTGGCCGGGACAGGGGTCTACGAGCAGTACTTC | CASSLLAGTGVYEQYF
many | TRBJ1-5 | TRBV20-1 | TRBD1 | TGCAGTGCTAGAGGAACAGGGGGCAATCAGCCCCAGCATTTT | CSARGTGGNQPQHF
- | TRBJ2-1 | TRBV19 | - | TGTGCCAGTAGTAGAGACAGTTCAGAGCAGTTCTTC | CASSRDSSEQFF
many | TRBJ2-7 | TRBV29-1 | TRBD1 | TGCAGCGTTGAGAGTTGGGACAGGGGTACCTACGAGCAGTACTTC | CSVESWDRGTYEQYF
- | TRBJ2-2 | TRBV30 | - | TGTGCCTGGAGTCGGGAATGGGCCGGGGAGCTGTTTTTT | CAWSREWAGELFF
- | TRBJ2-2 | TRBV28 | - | TGTGCCAGCAGTTTATGGCCGGGCCAGAACACCGGGGAGCTGTTTTTT | CASSLWPGQNTGELFF
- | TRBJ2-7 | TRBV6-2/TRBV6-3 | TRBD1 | TGTGCCAGCAGTTACCCCGGGACAGCTTACGAGCAGTACTTC | CASSYPGTAYEQYF
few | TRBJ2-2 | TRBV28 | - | TGTGCCCTTCGGGAAAGGGATTCGAACACCGGGGAGCTGTTTTTT | CALRERDSNTGELFF
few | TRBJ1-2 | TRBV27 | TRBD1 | TGTGCCAGCAGATCCGCAGGGGGACTCCTTGGCTACACCTTC | CASRSAGGLLGYTF
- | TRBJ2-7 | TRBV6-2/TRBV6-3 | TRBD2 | TGTGCCAGCAGCCCCATGGGGGGGACGGGGGAGCAGTACTTC | CASSPMGGTGEQYF
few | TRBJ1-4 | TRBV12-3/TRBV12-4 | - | TGTGCCAGCGCCGAAGACCGGACCGACCGGGGAAAACTGTTTTTT | CASAEDRTDRGKLFF
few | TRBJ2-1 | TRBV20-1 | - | TGCAGTGCTAAGTGGGTGGCTACCGGATACAATGAGCAGTTCTTC | CSAKWVATGYNEQFF
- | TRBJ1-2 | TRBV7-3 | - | TGTGCCAGCAGCCCCACGCAGGGGTATGGCTACACCTTC | CASSPTQGYGYTF
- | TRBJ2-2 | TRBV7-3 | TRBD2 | TGTGCCAGCAGCCCGACTAGCGGGCTGGTTTCAGGGGAGCTGTTTTTT | CASSPTSGLVSGELFF
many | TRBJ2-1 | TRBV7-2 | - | TGTGCCAGCAGCTTTTTGGGGCCGGTCGGGATTTCTGAGCAGTTCTTC | CASSFLGPVGISEQFF
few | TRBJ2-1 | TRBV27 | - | TGTGCCAGCAGTTGGGACGGTCTCAATGAGCAGTTCTTC | CASSWDGLNEQFF
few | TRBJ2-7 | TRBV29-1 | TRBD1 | TGCAGCGTTGTATGGACAGGGACCTACGAGCAGTACTTC | CSVVWTGTYEQYF
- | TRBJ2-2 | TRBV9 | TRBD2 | TGTGCCAGCAGCAGGCGGGAGTATTCCGGGGAGCTGTTTTTT | CASSRREYSGELFF
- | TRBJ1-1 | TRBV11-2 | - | TGTGCCAGCAGCTCAGGTGGGGGTGTACTGGACAGTCTGACTGAAGCTTTCTTT | CASSSGGGVLDSLTEAFF
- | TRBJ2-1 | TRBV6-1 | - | TGTGCCAGCAGTGGGTGGGCAGGGGCATCCTTGTCCTACAATGAGCAGTTCTTC | CASSGWAGASLSYNEQFF
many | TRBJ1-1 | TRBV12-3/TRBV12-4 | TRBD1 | TGTGCCAGCAGCCGCCAAGGACAGGGGGCTTTCACTGAAGCTTTCTTT | CASSRQGQGAFTEAFF
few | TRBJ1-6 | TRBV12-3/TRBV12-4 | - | TGTGCCAGCAGCCAAGACGGCCTGTTTTACTTT | CASSQDGLFYF
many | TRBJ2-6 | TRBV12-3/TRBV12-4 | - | TGTGCCAGCACGGACTCTGGGGCCAACGTCCTGACTTTC | CASTDSGANVLTF
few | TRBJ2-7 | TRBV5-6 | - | TGTGCCAGCAGCGCCGGACCCGAGCAGTACTTC | CASSAGPEQYF
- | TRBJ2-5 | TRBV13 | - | TGTGCCAGCAGCTTACGCGGGACACCCGAGGGCGAGACCCAGTACTTC | CASSLRGTPEGETQYF
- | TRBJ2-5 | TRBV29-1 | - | TGCAGCGTGGAACCGGGGTTCCAAGAGACCCAGTACTTC | CSVEPGFQETQYF
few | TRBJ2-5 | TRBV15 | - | TGTGCCACCAGCAGAGATAGAACCCCGGAGGAGACCCAGTACTTC | CATSRDRTPEETQYF
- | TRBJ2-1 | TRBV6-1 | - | TGTGCCAGCACCGCCGGGTGGGCTCCCTACAATGAGCAGTTCTTC | CASTAGWAPYNEQFF
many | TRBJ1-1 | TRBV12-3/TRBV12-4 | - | TGTGCCAGCAGCCGAAACACTGAAGCTTTCTTT | CASSRNTEAFF
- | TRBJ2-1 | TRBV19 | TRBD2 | TGTGCCAGTAGTATAGGAGCGGGACTAGCGGCATACAATGAGCAGTTCTTC | CASSIGAGLAAYNEQFF
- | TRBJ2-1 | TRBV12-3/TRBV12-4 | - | TGTGCCAGCAGTTTAAGTTTCGCAGCATACCTGGCAGACGGTGAGCAGTTCTTC | CASSLSFAAYLADGEQFF
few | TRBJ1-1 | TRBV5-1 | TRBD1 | TGCGCCAGCAGCTGGGGACAGGGGGTAACTGAAGCTTTCTTT | CASSWGQGVTEAFF
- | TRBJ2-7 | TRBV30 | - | TGTGCCTGGAGTGTAGGCCCAGGGGTTGTCGAGCAGTACTTC | CAWSVGPGVVEQYF
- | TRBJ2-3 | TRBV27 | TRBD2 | TGTGCCAGCAGACCGTCAGCGGGAGCTCTCACAGATACGCAGTATTTT | CASRPSAGALTDTQYF
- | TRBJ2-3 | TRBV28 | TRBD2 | TGTGCCAGCAGTTCCGGACTAGCGGGAACAGATACGCAGTATTTT | CASSSGLAGTDTQYF
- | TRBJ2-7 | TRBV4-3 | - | TGCGCCAGCAGCCAAGATTACGGGGGCAGCTCCGAGCAGTACTTC | CASSQDYGGSSEQYF
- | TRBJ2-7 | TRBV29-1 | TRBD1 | TGCAGCGTTGAAGATGAGGGACAGGAGACCTACGAGCAGTACTTC | CSVEDEGQETYEQYF
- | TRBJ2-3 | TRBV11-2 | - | TGTGCCAGCAGCTCCCCATTTGATACTGGCACAGATACGCAGTATTTT | CASSSPFDTGTDTQYF